A selection of T cell receptor beta chains follows, all from one sample in a study of blood T cell repertoires in COVID-19. Sequenced by immunoSEQ multiplex PCR; TCRdb stores in-frame clones only, minus some. The sample contains 90,000 or so clones, approximately 83% of which appear only once. Sequenced: peripheral blood. The receptor source for this set is a man aged 60 to 69 with acute or convalescent COVID-19. The CDR3 runs from the conserved cysteine through the conserved F or W. The order of the fields is V gene, J gene, D gene, clone size, CDR3 protein, CDR3 DNA. D genes are given only for firm matches. Size is stated for part of the rows, as once, few or many counts, or as a class when the clone is expanded.

v_gene: TRBV6-6; j_gene: TRBJ1-1; d_gene: -; abundance: -; CDR3aa: CASSYWGTLNTEAFF; CDR3nt: TGTGCCAGCAGTTACTGGGGCACCTTGAACACTGAAGCTTTCTTT
v_gene: TRBV6-1; j_gene: TRBJ2-1; d_gene: TRBD2; abundance: -; CDR3aa: CASSEIAGVAYNEQFF; CDR3nt: TGTGCCAGCAGTGAGATAGCGGGAGTCGCCTACAATGAGCAGTTCTTC
v_gene: TRBV5-1; j_gene: TRBJ1-1; d_gene: -; abundance: -; CDR3aa: CASSLGGEPNTEAFF; CDR3nt: TGCGCCAGCAGCTTGGGTGGGGAGCCGAACACTGAAGCTTTCTTT
v_gene: TRBV6-5; j_gene: TRBJ1-1; d_gene: TRBD1; abundance: few; CDR3aa: CATTGSPKNTEAFF; CDR3nt: TGTGCCACGACAGGGTCTCCGAAAAACACTGAAGCTTTCTTT
v_gene: TRBV5-4; j_gene: TRBJ1-2; d_gene: -; abundance: -; CDR3aa: CASSLGGHQTTYYGYTF; CDR3nt: TGTGCCAGCAGCTTGGGGGGACACCAGACTACTTACTATGGCTACACCTTC
v_gene: TRBV19; j_gene: TRBJ2-5; d_gene: -; abundance: -; CDR3aa: CASSTRLGSQETQYF; CDR3nt: TGTGCCAGTAGTACCCGACTAGGAAGTCAAGAGACCCAGTACTTC
v_gene: TRBV6-5; j_gene: TRBJ2-7; d_gene: TRBD2; abundance: -; CDR3aa: CASSFTSGGARGEQYF; CDR3nt: TGTGCCAGCAGTTTCACTAGCGGGGGGGCTCGGGGCGAGCAGTACTTC
v_gene: TRBV2; j_gene: TRBJ1-2; d_gene: TRBD1; abundance: -; CDR3aa: CASSEMDRKYGYTF; CDR3nt: TGTGCCAGCAGTGAAATGGACAGGAAATATGGCTACACCTTC
v_gene: TRBV30; j_gene: TRBJ2-7; d_gene: -; abundance: -; CDR3aa: CAWREGVGYEQYF; CDR3nt: TGTGCCTGGAGGGAAGGGGTAGGCTACGAGCAGTACTTC
v_gene: TRBV5-1; j_gene: TRBJ2-7; d_gene: TRBD1; abundance: -; CDR3aa: CASSSVTGGARVEQYF; CDR3nt: TGCGCCAGCAGCTCCGTCACAGGGGGCGCGAGGGTCGAGCAGTACTTC
v_gene: TRBV5-1; j_gene: TRBJ2-7; d_gene: TRBD1; abundance: -; CDR3aa: CASTRDRYYEQYF; CDR3nt: TGCGCCAGCACCCGGGACAGATACTACGAGCAGTACTTC
v_gene: TRBV24-1; j_gene: TRBJ2-2; d_gene: -; abundance: -; CDR3aa: CATSDTQGPGELFF; CDR3nt: TGTGCCACCAGTGATACCCAGGGGCCCGGGGAGCTGTTTTTT
v_gene: TRBV7-2; j_gene: TRBJ1-4; d_gene: TRBD1; abundance: -; CDR3aa: CASSLLGTGDEKLFF; CDR3nt: TGTGCCAGCAGCTTACTGGGGACAGGGGATGAAAAACTGTTTTTT
v_gene: TRBV3-1/TRBV3-2; j_gene: TRBJ2-3; d_gene: TRBD2; abundance: -; CDR3aa: CASSQGLAGGTDTQYF; CDR3nt: TGTGCCAGCAGCCAAGGGTTAGCGGGAGGTACAGATACGCAGTATTTT
v_gene: TRBV2; j_gene: TRBJ1-1; d_gene: TRBD1; abundance: few; CDR3aa: CASSYRGGTEAFF; CDR3nt: TGTGCCAGCAGTTACAGGGGAGGTACTGAAGCTTTCTTT
v_gene: TRBV5-1; j_gene: TRBJ1-1; d_gene: -; abundance: -; CDR3aa: CATKVGVMNTEAFF; CDR3nt: TGCGCCACCAAGGTCGGGGTTATGAACACTGAAGCTTTCTTT
v_gene: TRBV5-4; j_gene: TRBJ2-3; d_gene: -; abundance: -; CDR3aa: CASNKPGESTDTQYF; CDR3nt: TGTGCCAGCAATAAACCCGGAGAAAGCACAGATACGCAGTATTTT
v_gene: TRBV12-1; j_gene: TRBJ2-1; d_gene: -; abundance: -; CDR3aa: CASSFPGTPSSYNEQFF; CDR3nt: TGTGCCAGCAGCTTTCCCGGGACTCCGAGCTCCTACAATGAGCAGTTCTTC
v_gene: TRBV7-2; j_gene: TRBJ2-7; d_gene: -; abundance: -; CDR3aa: CASSLLGIDEQYF; CDR3nt: TGTGCCAGCAGCCTACTAGGGATCGACGAGCAGTACTTC
v_gene: TRBV5-1; j_gene: TRBJ2-7; d_gene: -; abundance: -; CDR3aa: CASSLPTGRVSYEQYF; CDR3nt: TGCGCCAGCAGCTTACCTACAGGGCGAGTCTCCTACGAGCAGTACTTC
v_gene: TRBV5-4; j_gene: TRBJ2-1; d_gene: TRBD1; abundance: few; CDR3aa: CASSPGTGGYNEQFF; CDR3nt: TGTGCCAGCAGCCCCGGGACAGGGGGTTACAATGAGCAGTTCTTC
v_gene: TRBV29-1; j_gene: TRBJ1-1; d_gene: -; abundance: -; CDR3aa: CSVAVGVARTEAFF; CDR3nt: TGCAGCGTTGCGGTCGGGGTCGCGAGGACTGAAGCTTTCTTT
v_gene: TRBV6-1; j_gene: TRBJ1-2; d_gene: -; abundance: once; CDR3aa: CASSEGGGAFGYTF; CDR3nt: TGTGCCAGCAGTGAAGGAGGAGGGGCATTTGGCTACACCTTC
v_gene: TRBV6-5; j_gene: TRBJ1-1; d_gene: -; abundance: -; CDR3aa: CASSFSGLKNTEAFF; CDR3nt: TGTGCCAGCAGTTTTTCAGGACTAAAGAACACTGAAGCTTTCTTT
v_gene: TRBV9; j_gene: TRBJ1-2; d_gene: -; abundance: -; CDR3aa: CASSVVPTPGGGYTF; CDR3nt: TGTGCCAGCAGCGTAGTCCCAACCCCGGGGGGTGGCTACACCTTC
v_gene: TRBV6-4; j_gene: TRBJ2-3; d_gene: -; abundance: once; CDR3aa: CASNRDGSGTDTQYF; CDR3nt: TGTGCCAGCAACCGGGACGGGAGTGGGACAGATACGCAGTATTTT
v_gene: TRBV5-1; j_gene: TRBJ1-1; d_gene: TRBD1; abundance: once; CDR3aa: CASSKGQGWTEAFF; CDR3nt: TGCGCCAGCAGCAAGGGACAGGGGTGGACTGAAGCTTTCTTT
v_gene: TRBV24-1; j_gene: TRBJ2-1; d_gene: -; abundance: -; CDR3aa: CATSEVYNYEQFF; CDR3nt: TGTGCCACCAGTGAGGTCTATAACTATGAGCAGTTCTTC
v_gene: TRBV10-3; j_gene: TRBJ1-4; d_gene: -; abundance: -; CDR3aa: CAISTPPNEKLFF; CDR3nt: TGTGCCATCTCTACTCCTCCTAATGAAAAACTGTTTTTT
v_gene: TRBV3-1/TRBV3-2; j_gene: TRBJ2-2; d_gene: TRBD2; abundance: few; CDR3aa: CASSRQAGGTGELFF; CDR3nt: TGTGCCAGCAGCCGCCAAGCGGGAGGTACCGGGGAGCTGTTTTTT
v_gene: TRBV9; j_gene: TRBJ2-5; d_gene: TRBD2; abundance: -; CDR3aa: CASSDRLAGGVQTQYF; CDR3nt: TGTGCCAGCAGTGATAGACTAGCGGGGGGGGTGCAGACCCAGTACTTC
v_gene: TRBV5-1; j_gene: TRBJ1-1; d_gene: -; abundance: once; CDR3aa: CASSLGGGNTEAFF; CDR3nt: TGCGCCAGCAGCTTGGGAGGCGGGAACACTGAAGCTTTCTTT
v_gene: TRBV6-1; j_gene: TRBJ2-7; d_gene: -; abundance: -; CDR3aa: CASSEGLGQEFYEQYF; CDR3nt: TGTGCCAGCAGTGAAGGATTGGGGCAGGAATTCTACGAGCAGTACTTC
v_gene: TRBV5-4; j_gene: TRBJ2-5; d_gene: TRBD2; abundance: -; CDR3aa: CASSLRLAVETQYF; CDR3nt: TGTGCCAGCAGCTTGAGGCTAGCGGTGGAGACCCAGTACTTC
v_gene: TRBV5-1; j_gene: TRBJ2-3; d_gene: -; abundance: -; CDR3aa: CASSPILGGGHQYF; CDR3nt: TGCGCCAGCAGCCCTATCTTGGGTGGGGGACATCAGTATTTT